This is a list of T cell receptor beta chains from one sample in a study of cytomegalovirus exposure and HLA in healthy donors. This table comes from immunoSEQ multiplex PCR, and its TCRdb copy is limited to in-frame clones, with some not included. Here the sample spans about 200,000 clones, approximately 83% being singletons. Sequenced: PBMCs. These receptors were obtained from a boy between 2 and 10 years old in good health and CMV-seronegative. The CDR3 runs from the conserved cysteine through the conserved F or W. Each record gives: J gene, clone size, V gene, D gene, CDR3 protein, CDR3 DNA. A D gene is named only where the DNA matches it firmly. Size tells how often a clone was seen (once, few, many) or the class of an expanded clone, and some rows leave it out.

J: TRBJ2-1
size: NA
V: TRBV2
D: NA
CDR3: CARRVNEQFF
DNA: TGTGCCAGGCGGGTCAATGAGCAGTTCTTC

J: TRBJ2-7
size: NA
V: TRBV7-2
D: TRBD1
CDR3: CASSLALTGATTLYEQYF
DNA: TGTGCCAGCAGCTTAGCCTTGACAGGGGCAACTACTCTCTACGAGCAGTACTTC

J: TRBJ2-7
size: NA
V: TRBV11-2
D: NA
CDR3: CASSSLDRLAYEQYF
DNA: TGTGCCAGCAGCTCCCTCGACAGGCTTGCCTACGAGCAGTACTTC

J: TRBJ2-2
size: NA
V: TRBV7-8
D: TRBD2
CDR3: CASSLTSGGSTGELFF
DNA: TGTGCCAGCAGCTTGACTAGCGGGGGGTCCACCGGGGAGCTGTTTTTT

J: TRBJ2-3
size: NA
V: TRBV18
D: NA
CDR3: CASSPRDGRTDTQYF
DNA: TGTGCCAGCTCACCGCGGGACGGGCGCACAGATACGCAGTATTTT

J: TRBJ2-7
size: NA
V: TRBV7-2
D: NA
CDR3: CASSYRDSGREQYF
DNA: TGTGCCAGCAGTTACCGGGACTCCGGTCGGGAGCAGTACTTC

J: TRBJ2-1
size: NA
V: TRBV27
D: TRBD2
CDR3: CASSTGLAGVNEQFF
DNA: TGTGCCAGCAGTACCGGACTAGCGGGGGTCAATGAGCAGTTCTTC

J: TRBJ1-1
size: NA
V: TRBV5-1
D: NA
CDR3: CASSAQGGLNTEAFF
DNA: TGCGCCAGCAGCGCACAGGGTGGCCTGAACACTGAAGCTTTCTTT

J: TRBJ1-5
size: NA
V: TRBV30
D: NA
CDR3: CAWSNQHRQPQHF
DNA: TGTGCCTGGAGCAACCAACACCGACAGCCCCAGCATTTT

J: TRBJ1-5
size: NA
V: TRBV19
D: NA
CDR3: CASSTQGLSNQPQHF
DNA: TGTGCCAGTAGTACCCAGGGTTTGAGCAATCAGCCCCAGCATTTT

J: TRBJ2-3
size: NA
V: TRBV9
D: NA
CDR3: CASSVWGLATDTQYF
DNA: TGTGCCAGCAGCGTATGGGGACTGGCCACAGATACGCAGTATTTT

J: TRBJ2-1
size: NA
V: TRBV6-1
D: TRBD2
CDR3: CASSEYFGGAFGLDEQFF
DNA: TGTGCCAGCAGTGAATATTTCGGGGGGGCCTTCGGGCTGGATGAGCAGTTCTTC

J: TRBJ2-5
size: NA
V: TRBV2
D: NA
CDR3: CASNPQGIETQYF
DNA: TGTGCCAGCAACCCCCAGGGGATAGAGACCCAGTACTTC

J: TRBJ1-1
size: few
V: TRBV20-1
D: NA
CDR3: CSYETESEAFF
DNA: TGCAGCTATGAGACAGAGTCTGAAGCTTTCTTT

J: TRBJ1-2
size: NA
V: TRBV4-3
D: NA
CDR3: CASSQDLETVYGYTF
DNA: TGCGCCAGCAGCCAAGATCTCGAGACAGTCTATGGCTACACCTTC

J: TRBJ1-3
size: NA
V: TRBV5-1
D: TRBD1
CDR3: CASSFQGADGNTIYF
DNA: TGCGCCAGCAGCTTTCAGGGGGCTGATGGAAACACCATATATTTT

J: TRBJ2-5
size: few
V: TRBV4-2
D: TRBD2
CDR3: CASSANKRGGLETQYF
DNA: TGTGCCAGCAGTGCCAATAAGCGGGGGGGTCTTGAGACCCAGTACTTC

J: TRBJ2-7
size: NA
V: TRBV6-1
D: NA
CDR3: CASSDVGGPYEQYF
DNA: TGTGCCAGCAGTGATGTAGGGGGTCCCTACGAGCAGTACTTC

J: TRBJ2-7
size: few
V: TRBV29-1
D: TRBD2
CDR3: CSVVLSVGGSYEQYF
DNA: TGCAGCGTTGTTCTTAGCGTCGGGGGGTCCTACGAGCAGTACTTC

J: TRBJ1-1
size: NA
V: TRBV5-1
D: TRBD1
CDR3: CASSWGTANTEAFF
DNA: TGCGCCAGCAGCTGGGGGACAGCGAACACTGAAGCTTTCTTT

J: TRBJ2-7
size: NA
V: TRBV7-2
D: NA
CDR3: CASSFRGSWGEATYEQYF
DNA: TGTGCCAGCAGCTTCAGGGGGTCATGGGGGGAGGCTACCTACGAGCAGTACTTC

J: TRBJ2-7
size: NA
V: TRBV12-5
D: NA
CDR3: CASAHDWAPYEQYF
DNA: TGTGCTAGTGCCCACGATTGGGCTCCCTACGAGCAGTACTTC

J: TRBJ2-5
size: NA
V: TRBV4-3
D: TRBD2
CDR3: CASSQVAGGIETQYF
DNA: TGCGCCAGCAGCCAAGTAGCGGGGGGGATAGAGACCCAGTACTTC

J: TRBJ2-5
size: NA
V: TRBV7-8
D: NA
CDR3: CASSLGLVPETQYF
DNA: TGTGCCAGCAGCTTAGGACTAGTCCCAGAGACCCAGTACTTC

J: TRBJ1-2
size: NA
V: TRBV4-3
D: NA
CDR3: CASSQGQRYGYTF
DNA: TGCGCCAGCAGCCAAGGACAGAGGTATGGCTACACCTTC

J: TRBJ1-1
size: NA
V: TRBV7-2
D: NA
CDR3: CASSFVLSRNTEAFF
DNA: TGTGCCAGCAGCTTCGTACTTTCTAGGAACACTGAAGCTTTCTTT

J: TRBJ2-2
size: NA
V: TRBV5-6
D: NA
CDR3: CASSLSRTPNTGELFF
DNA: TGTGCCAGCAGCTTGTCGCGCACGCCGAACACCGGGGAGCTGTTTTTT

J: TRBJ1-4
size: NA
V: TRBV25-1
D: NA
CDR3: CASSDNPGELFF
DNA: TGTGCCAGCAGTGATAATCCCGGGGAACTGTTTTTT

J: TRBJ2-5
size: few
V: TRBV6-5
D: NA
CDR3: CASSSWAGAEETQYF
DNA: TGTGCCAGCAGTTCCTGGGCGGGGGCCGAGGAGACCCAGTACTTC

J: TRBJ1-6
size: NA
V: TRBV9
D: NA
CDR3: CASSVTGLNNSPLHF
DNA: TGTGCCAGCAGCGTAACGGGACTAAATAATTCACCCCTCCACTTT

J: TRBJ1-5
size: NA
V: TRBV19
D: TRBD1
CDR3: CASSPRRGQVRNSNQPQHF
DNA: TGTGCCAGTAGTCCACGACGGGGACAGGTTAGAAATAGCAATCAGCCCCAGCATTTT

J: TRBJ1-3
size: NA
V: TRBV5-1
D: NA
CDR3: CASSLDTVGSGNTIYF
DNA: TGCGCCAGCAGCTTGGACACAGTTGGGTCTGGAAACACCATATATTTT

J: TRBJ1-5
size: NA
V: TRBV4-2
D: TRBD1
CDR3: CASSQDPGTGWQPQHF
DNA: TGTGCCAGCAGCCAAGATCCCGGGACAGGGTGGCAGCCCCAGCATTTT

J: TRBJ2-5
size: NA
V: TRBV11-2
D: TRBD1
CDR3: CASSLGGQGAPETQYF
DNA: TGTGCCAGCAGCTTAGGGGGACAGGGGGCGCCGGAGACCCAGTACTTC

J: TRBJ1-2
size: NA
V: TRBV5-6
D: NA
CDR3: CASSQPGPGGGGYTF
DNA: TGTGCCAGCAGCCAACCAGGACCCGGGGGGGGCGGCTACACCTTC